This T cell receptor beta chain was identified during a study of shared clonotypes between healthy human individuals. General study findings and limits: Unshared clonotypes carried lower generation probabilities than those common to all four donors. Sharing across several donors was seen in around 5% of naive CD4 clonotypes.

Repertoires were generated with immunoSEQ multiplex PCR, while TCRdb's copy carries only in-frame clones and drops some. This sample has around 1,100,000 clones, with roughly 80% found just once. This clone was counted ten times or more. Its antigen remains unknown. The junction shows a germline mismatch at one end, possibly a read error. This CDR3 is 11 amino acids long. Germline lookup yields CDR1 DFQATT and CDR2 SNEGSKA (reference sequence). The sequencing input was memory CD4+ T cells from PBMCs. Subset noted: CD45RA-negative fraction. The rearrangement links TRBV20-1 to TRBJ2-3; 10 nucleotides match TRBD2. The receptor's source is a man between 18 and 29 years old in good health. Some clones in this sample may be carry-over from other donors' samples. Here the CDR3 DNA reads TGCAGTGCTAGTCCAGCGGGAGGGCCAAAATTT. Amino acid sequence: CSASPAGGPKF.